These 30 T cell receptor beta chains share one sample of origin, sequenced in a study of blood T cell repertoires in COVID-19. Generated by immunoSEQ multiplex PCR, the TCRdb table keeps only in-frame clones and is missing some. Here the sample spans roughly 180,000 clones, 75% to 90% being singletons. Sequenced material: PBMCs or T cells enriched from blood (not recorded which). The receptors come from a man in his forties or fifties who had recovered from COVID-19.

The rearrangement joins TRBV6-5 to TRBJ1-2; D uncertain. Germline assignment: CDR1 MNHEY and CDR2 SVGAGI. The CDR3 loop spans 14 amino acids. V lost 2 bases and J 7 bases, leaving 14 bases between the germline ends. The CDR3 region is CASSYDIVLGGYTF. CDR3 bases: TGTGCCAGCAGTTACGACATAGTGTTAGGTGGCTACACCTTC.

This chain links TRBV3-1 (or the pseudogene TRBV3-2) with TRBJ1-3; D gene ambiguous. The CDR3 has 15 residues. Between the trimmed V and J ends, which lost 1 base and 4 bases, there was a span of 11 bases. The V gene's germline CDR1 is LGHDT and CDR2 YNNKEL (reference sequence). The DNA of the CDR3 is TGTGCCAGCAGCCAAGGCCCAGTGGGCGGAAACACCATATATTTT. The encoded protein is CASSQGPVGGNTIYF.

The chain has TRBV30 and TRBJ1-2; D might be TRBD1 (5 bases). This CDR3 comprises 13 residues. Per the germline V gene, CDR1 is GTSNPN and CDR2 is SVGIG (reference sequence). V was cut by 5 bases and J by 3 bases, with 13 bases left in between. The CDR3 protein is CAWDPGDDYGYTF. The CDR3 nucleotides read TGTGCCTGGGACCCGGGGGACGACTATGGCTACACCTTC.

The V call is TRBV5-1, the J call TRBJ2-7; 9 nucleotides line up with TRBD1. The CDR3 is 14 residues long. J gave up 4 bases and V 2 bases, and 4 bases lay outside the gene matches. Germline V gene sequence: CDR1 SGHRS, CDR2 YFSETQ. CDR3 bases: TGCGCCAGCAGCTTTCGACAGGGGGGGTACGAGCAGTACTTC. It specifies CASSFRQGGYEQYF.

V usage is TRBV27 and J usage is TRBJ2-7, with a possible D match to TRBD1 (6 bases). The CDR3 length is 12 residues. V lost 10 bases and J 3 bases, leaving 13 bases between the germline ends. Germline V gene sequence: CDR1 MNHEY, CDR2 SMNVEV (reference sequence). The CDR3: CATSRGGYEQYF. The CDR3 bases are TGTGCCACCTCCAGGGGCGGCTACGAGCAGTACTTC.

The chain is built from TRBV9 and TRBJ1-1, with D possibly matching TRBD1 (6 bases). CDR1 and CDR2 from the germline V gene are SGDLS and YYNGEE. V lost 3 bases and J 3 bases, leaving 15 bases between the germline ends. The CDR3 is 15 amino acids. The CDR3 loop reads CASSASGQSDTEAFF. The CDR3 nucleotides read TGTGCCAGCAGCGCCTCAGGACAGTCCGACACTGAAGCTTTCTTT.

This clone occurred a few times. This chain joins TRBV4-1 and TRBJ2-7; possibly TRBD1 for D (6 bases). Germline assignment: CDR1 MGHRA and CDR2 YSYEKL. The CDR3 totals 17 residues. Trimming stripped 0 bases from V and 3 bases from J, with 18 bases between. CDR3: CASSQDRFGTIGYEQYF. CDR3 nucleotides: TGCGCCAGCAGCCAAGATCGTTTCGGGACAATCGGCTACGAGCAGTACTTC.

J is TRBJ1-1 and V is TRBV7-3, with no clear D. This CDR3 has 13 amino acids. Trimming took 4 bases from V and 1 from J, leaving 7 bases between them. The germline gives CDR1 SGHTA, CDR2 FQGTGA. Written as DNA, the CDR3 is TGTGCCAGCAGCTGGCGGGGGAACACTGAAGCTTTCTTT. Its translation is CASSWRGNTEAFF.

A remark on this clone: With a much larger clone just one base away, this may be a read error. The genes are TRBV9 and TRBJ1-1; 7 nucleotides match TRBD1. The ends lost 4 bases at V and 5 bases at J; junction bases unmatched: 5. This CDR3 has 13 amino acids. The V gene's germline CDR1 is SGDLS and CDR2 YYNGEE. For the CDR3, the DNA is TGTGCCAGCAGCCGACAGGGAAGGACTGAAGCTTTCTTT. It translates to CASSRQGRTEAFF. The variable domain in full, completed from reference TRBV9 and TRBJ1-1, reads DSGVTQTPKHLITATGQRVTLRCSPRSGDLSVYWYQQSLDQGLQFLIQYYNGEERAKGNILERFSAQQFPDLHSELNLSSLELGDSALYFCASSRQGRTEAFFGQGTRLTVV.

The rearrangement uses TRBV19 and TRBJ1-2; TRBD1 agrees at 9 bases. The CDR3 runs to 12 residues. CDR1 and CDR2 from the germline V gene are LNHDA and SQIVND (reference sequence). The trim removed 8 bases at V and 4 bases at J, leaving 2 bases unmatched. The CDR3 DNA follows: TGTGCCAGTCAACAGGGGGCCTATGGCTACACCTTC. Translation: CASQQGAYGYTF.

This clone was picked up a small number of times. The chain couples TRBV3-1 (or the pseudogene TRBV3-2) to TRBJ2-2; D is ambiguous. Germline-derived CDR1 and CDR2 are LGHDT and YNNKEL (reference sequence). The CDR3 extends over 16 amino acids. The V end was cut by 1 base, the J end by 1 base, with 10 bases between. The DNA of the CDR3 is TGTGCCAGCAGCCAAGGGCCAGATCTGAACACCGGGGAGCTGTTTTTT. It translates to CASSQGPDLNTGELFF.

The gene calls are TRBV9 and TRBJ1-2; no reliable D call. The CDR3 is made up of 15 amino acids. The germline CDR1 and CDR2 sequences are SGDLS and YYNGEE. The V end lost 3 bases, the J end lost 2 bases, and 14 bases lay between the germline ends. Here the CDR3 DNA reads TGTGCCAGCAGCGCGGAGACGGGAGAGAACTATGGCTACACCTTC. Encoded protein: CASSAETGENYGYTF.

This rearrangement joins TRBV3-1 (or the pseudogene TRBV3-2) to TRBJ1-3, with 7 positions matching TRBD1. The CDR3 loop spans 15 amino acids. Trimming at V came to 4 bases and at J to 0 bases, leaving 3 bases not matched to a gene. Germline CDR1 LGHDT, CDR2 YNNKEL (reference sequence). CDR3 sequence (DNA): TGTGCCAGCAGCCTGACAGGGACCTCTGGAAACACCATATATTTT. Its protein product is CASSLTGTSGNTIYF.

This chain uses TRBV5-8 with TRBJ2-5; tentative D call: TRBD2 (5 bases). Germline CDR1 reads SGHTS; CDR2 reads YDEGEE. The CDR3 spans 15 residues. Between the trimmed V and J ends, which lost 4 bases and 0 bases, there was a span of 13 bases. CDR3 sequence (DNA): TGTGCCAGCAGCCGGGGTCTTCAGAACCAAGAGACCCAGTACTTC. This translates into CASSRGLQNQETQYF.

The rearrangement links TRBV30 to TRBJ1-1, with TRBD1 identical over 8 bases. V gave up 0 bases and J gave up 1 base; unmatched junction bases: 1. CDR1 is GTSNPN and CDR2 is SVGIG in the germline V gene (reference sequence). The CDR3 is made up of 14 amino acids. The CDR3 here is CAWSVGTGNTEAFF. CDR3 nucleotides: TGTGCCTGGAGTGTGGGGACAGGGAACACTGAAGCTTTCTTT.

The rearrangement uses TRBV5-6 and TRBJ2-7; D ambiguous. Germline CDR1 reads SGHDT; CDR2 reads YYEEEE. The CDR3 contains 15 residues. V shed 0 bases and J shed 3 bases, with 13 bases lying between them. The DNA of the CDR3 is TGTGCCAGCAGCTTGGTACAGAGTAAAAGCTACGAGCAGTACTTC. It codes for CASSLVQSKSYEQYF.

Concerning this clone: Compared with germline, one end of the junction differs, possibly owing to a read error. The CDR3 DNA reads as TGTGCCAGCAGCTTGGTTGCACAGGGCCTGCACTTC. It encodes CASSLVAQGLHF. V usage is TRBV5-5 and J usage is TRBJ2-7; TRBD1 might be the D (6 bases). The CDR3 runs to 12 residues. Per germline, CDR1 SGHKS and CDR2 YYEKEE (reference sequence).

The CDR3 protein is CASSIEGVTGNQPQHF. DNA for the CDR3: TGTGCCAGTAGTATAGAGGGGGTGACAGGGAATCAGCCCCAGCATTTT. The chain carries TRBV19 and TRBJ1-5; 7 nucleotides align to TRBD1. Germline CDR1 is LNHDA and CDR2 is SQIVND (reference sequence). With 0 bases clipped from V and 4 bases from J, the junction kept 6 bases outside the gene matches. There are 16 residues in the CDR3.

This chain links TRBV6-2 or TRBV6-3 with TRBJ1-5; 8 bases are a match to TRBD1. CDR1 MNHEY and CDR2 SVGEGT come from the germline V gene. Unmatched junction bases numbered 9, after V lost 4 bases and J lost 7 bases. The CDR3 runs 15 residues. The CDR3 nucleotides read TGTGCCAGCAGTTCTTCCGACAGGGGAGGGCAGCCCCAGCATTTT. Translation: CASSSSDRGGQPQHF.

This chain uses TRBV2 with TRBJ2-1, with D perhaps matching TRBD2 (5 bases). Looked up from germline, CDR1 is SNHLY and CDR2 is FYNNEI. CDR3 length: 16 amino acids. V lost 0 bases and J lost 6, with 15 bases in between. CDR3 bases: TGTGCCAGCAGTGAAGCGGGAGCTAGGATAGGCAATGAGCAGTTCTTC. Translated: CASSEAGARIGNEQFF.

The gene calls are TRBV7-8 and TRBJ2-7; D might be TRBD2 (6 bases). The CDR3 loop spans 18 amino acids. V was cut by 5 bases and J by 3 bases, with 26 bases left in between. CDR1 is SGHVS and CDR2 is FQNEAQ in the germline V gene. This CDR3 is CASSPGVRVPRPLYEQYF. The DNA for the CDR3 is TGTGCCAGCAGCCCGGGGGTTAGGGTACCGCGTCCCCTCTACGAGCAGTACTTC.

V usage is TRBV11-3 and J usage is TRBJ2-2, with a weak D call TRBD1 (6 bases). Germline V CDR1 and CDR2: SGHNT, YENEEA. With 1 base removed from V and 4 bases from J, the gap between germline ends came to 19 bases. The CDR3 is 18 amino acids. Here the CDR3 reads CASSLGGIPGVATGELFF. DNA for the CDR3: TGTGCCAGCAGCTTAGGCGGCATTCCAGGGGTGGCCACCGGGGAGCTGTTTTTT.

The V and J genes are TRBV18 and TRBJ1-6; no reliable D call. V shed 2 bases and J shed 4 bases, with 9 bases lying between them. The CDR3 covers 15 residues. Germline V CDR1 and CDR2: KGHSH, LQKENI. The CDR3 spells CASSPFSDYNSPLHF. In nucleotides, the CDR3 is TGTGCCAGCTCACCATTCAGCGATTATAATTCACCCCTCCACTTT.

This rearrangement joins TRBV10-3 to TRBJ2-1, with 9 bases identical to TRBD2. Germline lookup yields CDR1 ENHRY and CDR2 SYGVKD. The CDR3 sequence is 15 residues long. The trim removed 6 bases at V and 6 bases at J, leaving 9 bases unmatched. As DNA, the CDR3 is TGTGCCATCAGAGTTAGCGGGAGTAATGGCAATGAGCAGTTCTTC. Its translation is CAIRVSGSNGNEQFF.

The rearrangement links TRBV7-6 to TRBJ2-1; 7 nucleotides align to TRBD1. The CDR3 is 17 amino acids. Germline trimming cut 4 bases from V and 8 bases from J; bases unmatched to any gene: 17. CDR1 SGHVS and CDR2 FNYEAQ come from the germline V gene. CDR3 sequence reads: CASSSEAPGQIMDEQFF. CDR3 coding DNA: TGTGCCAGCAGCTCGGAAGCACCGGGACAGATTATGGATGAGCAGTTCTTC.

CDR3 amino acids: CATEDFSDTQYF. The CDR3 DNA reads as TGTGCCACTGAGGACTTTTCAGATACGCAGTATTTT. V and J are TRBV24-1 and TRBJ2-3; maybe TRBD2 (5 bases). Germline CDR1 KGHDR, CDR2 SFDVKD. V was clipped by 10 bases and J by 4 bases, with 11 bases between them. The CDR3 runs 12 residues.

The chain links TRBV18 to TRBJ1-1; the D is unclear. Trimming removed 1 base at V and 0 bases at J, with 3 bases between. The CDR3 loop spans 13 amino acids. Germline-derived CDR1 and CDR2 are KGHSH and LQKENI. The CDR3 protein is CASSPQLNTEAFF. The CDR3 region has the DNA TGTGCCAGCTCACCACAGCTGAACACTGAAGCTTTCTTT.

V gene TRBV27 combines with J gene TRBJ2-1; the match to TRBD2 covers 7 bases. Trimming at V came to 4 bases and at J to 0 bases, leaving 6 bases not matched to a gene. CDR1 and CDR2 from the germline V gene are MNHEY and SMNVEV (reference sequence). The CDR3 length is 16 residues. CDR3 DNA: TGTGCCAGCAGTTCGTTAACTAGCGTCTCCTACAATGAGCAGTTCTTC. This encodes CASSSLTSVSYNEQFF.

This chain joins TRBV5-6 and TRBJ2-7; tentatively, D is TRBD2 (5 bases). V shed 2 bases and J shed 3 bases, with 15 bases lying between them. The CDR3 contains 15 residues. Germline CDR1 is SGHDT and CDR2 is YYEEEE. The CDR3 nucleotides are TGTGCCAGCAGCTTCGGCGGGCAAGGGTTCTACGAGCAGTACTTC. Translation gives CASSFGGQGFYEQYF.

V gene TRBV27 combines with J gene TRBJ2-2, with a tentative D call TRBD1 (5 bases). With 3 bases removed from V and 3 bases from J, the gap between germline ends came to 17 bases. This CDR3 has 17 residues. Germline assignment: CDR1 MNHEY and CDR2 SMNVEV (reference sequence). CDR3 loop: CASSFYVRAVDTGELFF. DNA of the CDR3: TGTGCCAGCAGTTTTTACGTCAGGGCTGTGGACACCGGGGAGCTGTTTTTT.